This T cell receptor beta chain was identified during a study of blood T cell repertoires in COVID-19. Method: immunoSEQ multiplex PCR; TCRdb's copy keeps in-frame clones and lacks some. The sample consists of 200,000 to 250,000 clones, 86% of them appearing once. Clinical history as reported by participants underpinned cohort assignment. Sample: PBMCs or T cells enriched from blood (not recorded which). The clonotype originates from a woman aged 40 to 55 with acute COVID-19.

As DNA, the CDR3 is TGTGCCAGCAGCAAAGGACCCCTAAGGGGAAACATTCAGTACTTC. This gives the protein CASSKGPLRGNIQYF. The chain has TRBV7-3 and TRBJ2-4; a weak D match, TRBD1 (5 bases). The germline gives CDR1 SGHTA, CDR2 FQGTGA. The V gene lost 5 bases and the J gene lost 6 bases, with 17 bases spanning the gap. The CDR3 has 15 amino acids.